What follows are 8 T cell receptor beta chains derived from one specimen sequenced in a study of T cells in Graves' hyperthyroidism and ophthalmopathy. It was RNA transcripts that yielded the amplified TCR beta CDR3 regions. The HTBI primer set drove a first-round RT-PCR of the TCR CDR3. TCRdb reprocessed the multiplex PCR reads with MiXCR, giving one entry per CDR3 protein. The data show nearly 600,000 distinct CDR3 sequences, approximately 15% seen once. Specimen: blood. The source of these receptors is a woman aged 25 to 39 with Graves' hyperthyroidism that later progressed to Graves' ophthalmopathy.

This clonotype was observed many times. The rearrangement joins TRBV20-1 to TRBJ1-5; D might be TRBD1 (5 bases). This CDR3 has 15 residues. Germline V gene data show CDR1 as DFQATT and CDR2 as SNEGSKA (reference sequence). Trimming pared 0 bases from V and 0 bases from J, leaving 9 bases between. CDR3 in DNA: TGCAGTGCTAGAGAAGACAGATTTAGCAATCAGCCCCAGCATTTT. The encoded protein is CSAREDRFSNQPQHF.

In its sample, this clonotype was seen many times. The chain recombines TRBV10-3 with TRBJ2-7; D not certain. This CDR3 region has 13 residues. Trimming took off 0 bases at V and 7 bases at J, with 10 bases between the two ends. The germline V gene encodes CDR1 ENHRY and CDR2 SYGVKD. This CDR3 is CAISESRVGEQYF. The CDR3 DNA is TGTGCCATCAGTGAGTCTAGGGTGGGGGAGCAGTACTTC.

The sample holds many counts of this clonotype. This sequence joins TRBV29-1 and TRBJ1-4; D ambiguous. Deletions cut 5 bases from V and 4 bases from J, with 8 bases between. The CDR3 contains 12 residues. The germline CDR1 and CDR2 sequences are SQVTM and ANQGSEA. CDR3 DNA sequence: TGCAGCGTTAGGGTCTTTAATGAAAAACTGTTTTTT. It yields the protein CSVRVFNEKLFF. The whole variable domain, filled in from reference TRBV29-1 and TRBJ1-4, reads SAVISQKPSRDICQRGTSLTIQCQVDSQVTMMFWYRQQPGQSLTLIATANQGSEATYESGFVIDKFPISRPNLTFSTLTVSNMSPEDSSIYLCSVRVFNEKLFFGSGTQLSVL.

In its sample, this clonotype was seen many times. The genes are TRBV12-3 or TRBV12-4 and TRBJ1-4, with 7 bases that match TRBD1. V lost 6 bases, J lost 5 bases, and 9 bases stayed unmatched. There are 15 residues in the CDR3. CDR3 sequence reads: CASSRTGQQNEKLFF. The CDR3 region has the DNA TGTGCCAGCAGCCGGACGGGACAGCAGAATGAAAAACTGTTTTTT.

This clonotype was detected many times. The CDR3 DNA follows: TGCAGCCTTCTAAGCTCCTACAATGAGCAGTTCTTC. This sequence encodes CSLLSSYNEQFF. The rearrangement joins TRBV29-1 to TRBJ2-1, with D unclear. CDR3 size: 12 residues. Looked up from germline, CDR1 is SQVTM and CDR2 is ANQGSEA. V dropped 8 bases and J dropped 0 bases, with 8 bases sitting between them.

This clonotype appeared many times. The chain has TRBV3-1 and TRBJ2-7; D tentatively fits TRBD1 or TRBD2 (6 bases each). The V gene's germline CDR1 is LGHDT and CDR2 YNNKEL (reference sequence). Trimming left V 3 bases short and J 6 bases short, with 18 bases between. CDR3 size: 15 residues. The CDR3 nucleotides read TGTGCCAGCAGCCAGCTAGACGGGGGCCTCGGCGAGCAGTACTTC. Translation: CASSQLDGGLGEQYF.

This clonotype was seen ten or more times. The CDR3 region is CASSYGLAGVWETQYF. In nucleotides, the CDR3 is TGTGCCAGCAGTTACGGGCTAGCGGGAGTTTGGGAGACCCAGTACTTC. This chain links TRBV6-2 or TRBV6-3 with TRBJ2-5, with 10 bases identical to TRBD2. The CDR3 is 16 residues long. V was pared by 2 bases and J by 5 bases, with 8 bases of the junction left unmatched. The V gene's germline CDR1 is MNHEY and CDR2 SVGEGT.

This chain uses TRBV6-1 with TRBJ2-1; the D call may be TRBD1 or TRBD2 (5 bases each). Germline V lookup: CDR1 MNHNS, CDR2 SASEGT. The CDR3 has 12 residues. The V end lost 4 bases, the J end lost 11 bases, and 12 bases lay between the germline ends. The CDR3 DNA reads TGTGCCAGCAGTGGCGTCGGGGCACAGCAGTTCTTC. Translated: CASSGVGAQQFF.